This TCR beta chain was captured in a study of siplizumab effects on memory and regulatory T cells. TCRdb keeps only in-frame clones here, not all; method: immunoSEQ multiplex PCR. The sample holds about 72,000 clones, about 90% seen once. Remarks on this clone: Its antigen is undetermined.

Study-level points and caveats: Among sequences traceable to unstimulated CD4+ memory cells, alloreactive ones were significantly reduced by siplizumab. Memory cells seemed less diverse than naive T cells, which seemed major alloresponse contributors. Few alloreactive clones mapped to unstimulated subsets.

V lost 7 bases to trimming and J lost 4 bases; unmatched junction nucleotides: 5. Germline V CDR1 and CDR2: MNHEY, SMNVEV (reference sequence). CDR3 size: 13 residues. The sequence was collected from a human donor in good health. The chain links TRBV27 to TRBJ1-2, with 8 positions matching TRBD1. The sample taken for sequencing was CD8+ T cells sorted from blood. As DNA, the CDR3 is TGTGCCAGCACCCTCGGACAGGGCTATGGCTACACCTTC. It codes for CASTLGQGYGYTF.